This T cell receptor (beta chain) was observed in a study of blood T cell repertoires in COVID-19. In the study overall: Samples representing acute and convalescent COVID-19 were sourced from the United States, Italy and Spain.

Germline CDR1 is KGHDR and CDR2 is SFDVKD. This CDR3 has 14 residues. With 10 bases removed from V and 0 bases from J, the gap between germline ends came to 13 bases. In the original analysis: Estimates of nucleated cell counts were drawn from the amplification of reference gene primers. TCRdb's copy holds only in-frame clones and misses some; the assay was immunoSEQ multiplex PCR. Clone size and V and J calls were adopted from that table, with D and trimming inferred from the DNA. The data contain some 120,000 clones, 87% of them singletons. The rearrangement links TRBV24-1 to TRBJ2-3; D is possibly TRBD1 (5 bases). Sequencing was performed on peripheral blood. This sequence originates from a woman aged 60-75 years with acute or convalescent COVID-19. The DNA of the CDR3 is TGTGCCACGGGGTCCAGGGCAAGCACAGATACGCAGTATTTT. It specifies CATGSRASTDTQYF.